The entry below gives a single T cell receptor (beta chain) sequence along with its context. This clonotype appeared a few times. What this receptor recognizes is not known. No base quality information exists; no much larger clone differs at one position. The sample was run on an Illumina HiSeq 1500. Using fastp trimming at Q25 and MiXCR clonotype assembly, TCRdb reanalyzed the public sequencing data and kept in-frame beta chains. A single entry per CDR3 protein holds the most common genes and DNA from its merged rows. The sample yields roughly 60,000 distinct CDR3 sequences; around 30% were counted once. The ten largest clones represent approximately 70% of the sample. This specimen belongs to a study of T cell repertoires in cytomegalovirus infection (dated by TCRdb to 2018 to 2020). Context from the whole study: Donor HLA type was relevant to the analysis, as public TCR beta signatures indicated carriage of CMV infection together with the matching HLA type. Findings and caveats that apply to the study as a whole: In the ex vivo response, HLA-C-restricted CMV-specific TCR beta clonotypes were dominant, and in two of eight donors the single most frequent clonotype came from this HLA-C-restricted group. Cumulative frequency of public TCR beta family members discriminated carriers of CMV infection plus the relevant HLA type in this cohort and an independent roughly 350-donor cohort.

The source of this sequence is a human donor in good health (CMV status not recorded). Some clones in this sample may be carry-over from other donors' samples. Sample: PBMCs, sequenced either directly or after in vitro stimulation (not recorded which).

The DNA sequence is given as TGTGCCAGTAGTCCCCGGGACAGGGGGCGAGATACGCAGTATTTT. Translated, it reads CASSPRDRGRDTQYF. The sequence joins TRBV19 to TRBJ2-3; TRBD1 aligns with 12 central bases. According to the germline V gene (reference sequence), CDR1 reads LNHDA and CDR2 reads SQIVND. The V end gives up 5 bases and the J end 5 bases, leaving 5 bases in the junction not matched to a gene. The CDR3 contains 15 residues, cysteine and phenylalanine counted. Only the CDR3 DNA is retained, 45 bases long and in frame from the first base.